This T cell receptor beta chain was sequenced in a study of control samples from healthy donors and cancer patients. The repertoire was sequenced with immunoSEQ multiplex PCR; TCRdb's copy has only in-frame clones and lacks some. This sample yields tens of thousands of clones, of which 65% to 90% are seen a single time; around 7.1% belongs to the top ten. This clone was observed a handful of times. The CDR3 length is 17 residues. Looked up from germline, CDR1 is MGHRA and CDR2 is YSYEKL. Trimming cost V 1 base and J 4 bases; bases outside gene matches: 11. The chain uses TRBV4-1 and TRBJ2-7; 9 positions agree with TRBD2. The source is a woman aged 60-75 years with head and neck cancer. Sequenced: PBMCs. CDR3 DNA: TGCGCCAGCAGCCAAGGGTCTCCTAGCGGGAATTCGTACGAGCAGTACTTC. Its protein product is CASSQGSPSGNSYEQYF.